The 17 T cell receptor beta chains presented below share a single source sample, sequenced in a study of CD8 T cells in Susac syndrome. With random hexamers, reverse transcription was performed on about 0.45 to 1 ug of RNA. TCRdb independently ran MiXCR on the immunoSEQ multiplex PCR reads; one entry per CDR3 protein. The top ten clones hold roughly 0.22% of a sample with 55,000 to 70,000 distinct CDR3 sequences, 95% of them seen once. Sequencing was carried out using CD8+ T cells from PBMCs. These receptors were taken from a human donor in good health.

J is TRBJ2-6 and V is TRBV19; D is uncertain. Germline values: CDR1 LNHDA, CDR2 SQIVND (reference sequence). CDR3 length equals 18 residues. The ends were cut back, 5 bases at V and 0 bases at J, with 17 bases in the middle. The CDR3 reads CASSPWSSNPSGANVLTF. CDR3 DNA sequence: TGTGCCAGTAGTCCGTGGTCTTCGAATCCCTCTGGGGCCAACGTCCTGACTTTC. Combining the CDR3 with reference TRBV19 and TRBJ2-6 gives the whole variable domain DGGITQSPKYLFRKEGQNVTLSCEQNLNHDAMYWYRQDPGQGLRLIYYSQIVNDFQKGDIAEGYSVSREKKESFPLTVTSAQKNPTAFYLCASSPWSSNPSGANVLTFGAGSRLTVL.

The chain is built from TRBV6-2 or TRBV6-3 and TRBJ1-1; D perhaps matches TRBD1 (5 bases). This CDR3 is built from 13 residues. V was clipped by 6 bases and J by 5 bases, with 13 bases between them. CDR1 and CDR2 (germline): MNHEY, SVGEGT. The CDR3 sequence: CASSLGRRTEAFF. The CDR3 DNA follows: TGTGCCAGCAGCCTGGGACGGCGGACTGAAGCTTTCTTT.

J is TRBJ1-2 and V is TRBV7-9; D is uncertain. The V gene's germline CDR1 is SEHNR and CDR2 FQNEAQ (reference sequence). V was cut by 8 bases and J by 2 bases, with 9 bases left in between. The CDR3 runs to 12 residues. The CDR3 loop is CASEQENYGYTF. As DNA, the CDR3 is TGTGCCAGCGAGCAGGAGAACTATGGCTACACCTTC.

The chain recombines TRBV4-3 with TRBJ1-1, with D tentatively TRBD1 (5 bases). V was clipped by 1 base and J by 1 base, with 10 bases between them. Germline V gene lookup returns CDR1 LGHNA and CDR2 YSLEER. The CDR3 sequence is 15 residues long. The CDR3: CASSQGLGRNTEAFF. CDR3 nucleotides: TGCGCCAGCAGCCAAGGTCTGGGACGGAACACTGAAGCTTTCTTT.

The gene calls are TRBV12-3 or TRBV12-4 and TRBJ1-1, with D unclear. V was shortened by 5 bases and J by 5 bases, with 9 bases between the two germline ends. The CDR3 is made up of 12 amino acids. CDR3 DNA: TGTGCCAGCAGTCCATATGTGACTGAAGCTTTCTTT. It specifies CASSPYVTEAFF.

V is TRBV15 and J is TRBJ2-5, with TRBD1 as a possible D gene (5 bases). The germline gives CDR1 LNHNV, CDR2 YYDKDF (reference sequence). V was shortened by 6 bases and J by 7 bases, with 18 bases between the two germline ends. The CDR3 runs 14 residues. The CDR3 reads CATSYARVFGTQYF. Here the CDR3 DNA reads TGTGCCACCAGTTACGCCAGGGTTTTTGGGACCCAGTACTTC.

V is TRBV7-3 and J is TRBJ2-1, with D maybe TRBD1 (7 bases). This CDR3 contains 14 residues. Germline loops: CDR1 SGHTA, CDR2 FQGTGA. V was shortened by 2 bases and J by 6 bases, with 11 bases between the two germline ends. The CDR3 protein is CASSLAGGTNEQFF. Written as DNA, the CDR3 is TGTGCCAGCAGCTTAGCAGGGGGGACCAATGAGCAGTTCTTC.

The chain joins TRBV5-4 to TRBJ1-1, with a possible D match to TRBD1 (5 bases). This CDR3 contains 12 residues. CDR1 is SGHNT, CDR2 YYREEE, per germline (reference sequence). V was trimmed by 3 bases and J by 5 bases, leaving 8 bases between them. In DNA form, the CDR3 reads TGTGCCAGCAGCTGGGGGGATACTGAAGCTTTCTTT. This encodes CASSWGDTEAFF.

This clonotype has just one count. Written as DNA, the CDR3 is TGTGCCAGCAGCGCACAGGGGGCTACCGGGGAGCTGTTTTTT. As protein: CASSAQGATGELFF. This sequence joins TRBV7-3 and TRBJ2-2; 9 bases are shared with TRBD1. Per the germline V gene, CDR1 is SGHTA and CDR2 is FQGTGA. CDR3 size: 14 residues. V was clipped by 5 bases and J by 5 bases; unmatched bases: 3.

The chain couples TRBV27 to TRBJ1-6; 9 bases map to TRBD1. This CDR3 comprises 15 residues. Germline CDR1 MNHEY, CDR2 SMNVEV (reference sequence). Trimming at V came to 5 bases and at J to 5 bases, leaving 4 bases not matched to a gene. CDR3 DNA: TGTGCCAGCAGTGGGTGGGACAGGGATAATTCACCCCTCCACTTT. Its protein is CASSGWDRDNSPLHF.

V and J are TRBV30 and TRBJ1-1; D uncertain. V was pared by 2 bases and J by 1 base, with 8 bases between. Germline assignment: CDR1 GTSNPN and CDR2 SVGIG (reference sequence). The CDR3 runs 13 residues. The CDR3 is CAWSLDQNTEAFF. The CDR3 nucleotides are TGTGCCTGGAGTCTGGACCAGAACACTGAAGCTTTCTTT.

In its sample, this clonotype was seen once. The chain uses TRBV9 and TRBJ2-7; no definite D call. Germline V gives CDR1 SGDLS, CDR2 YYNGEE. The CDR3 covers 15 residues. Trimming took off 0 bases at V and 0 bases at J, with 10 bases between the two ends. CDR3 loop: CASSVGRVSSYEQYF. In nucleotides, the CDR3 is TGTGCCAGCAGCGTAGGCAGAGTAAGCTCCTACGAGCAGTACTTC.

V is TRBV3-1 and J is TRBJ1-4; 7 nucleotides agree with TRBD1. V shed 3 bases, J shed 10 bases, and the junction held 11 bases outside the gene matches. CDR1 is LGHDT, CDR2 YNNKEL, per germline (reference sequence). The CDR3 length is 15 residues. The CDR3 protein is CASSQNPDREGKLFF. The DNA of the CDR3 is TGTGCCAGCAGCCAGAACCCCGACAGGGAGGGAAAACTGTTTTTT.

V is TRBV29-1 and J is TRBJ2-5; a possible D gene is TRBD1 (6 bases). Germline lookup yields CDR1 SQVTM and CDR2 ANQGSEA. The CDR3 is 12 residues long. Trimming removed 7 bases from V and 4 bases from J, with 13 bases in between. The CDR3 spells CSGGTYGETQYF. CDR3 bases: TGCAGCGGTGGGACATATGGAGAGACCCAGTACTTC. The entire variable domain, with the rest obtained from reference TRBV29-1 and TRBJ2-5, is as follows: SAVISQKPSRDICQRGTSLTIQCQVDSQVTMMFWYRQQPGQSLTLIATANQGSEATYESGFVIDKFPISRPNLTFSTLTVSNMSPEDSSIYLCSGGTYGETQYFGPGTRLLVL.

The CDR3, as DNA: TGTGCCAGCAGCGACCGCAACACCGGGGAGCTGTTTTTT. It translates to CASSDRNTGELFF. The chain recombines TRBV7-2 with TRBJ2-2; D not certain. The germline V gene has CDR1 SGHTA and CDR2 FQGNSA. CDR3 size: 13 residues. V lost 5 bases and J lost 2, with 6 bases in between.

V and J are TRBV9 and TRBJ1-2, with 11 bases matching TRBD1. Germline assignment: CDR1 SGDLS and CDR2 YYNGEE. After removal of 3 bases from V and 3 bases from J, the junction contained 1 base not matched to a gene. This CDR3 contains 14 residues. The CDR3 coding sequence is TGTGCCAGCAGCGCGGGACAGGGGGACTATGGCTACACCTTC. It translates to CASSAGQGDYGYTF. The full variable domain, completed using reference TRBV9 and TRBJ1-2, is DSGVTQTPKHLITATGQRVTLRCSPRSGDLSVYWYQQSLDQGLQFLIQYYNGEERAKGNILERFSAQQFPDLHSELNLSSLELGDSALYFCASSAGQGDYGYTFGSGTRLTVV.

The chain's CDR3 is CASSIEPSRSYEQYF. CDR3 in DNA: TGTGCCAGTAGTATAGAACCGTCGAGATCCTACGAGCAGTACTTC. The genes are TRBV19 and TRBJ2-7; D remains unclear. The CDR3 length is 15 residues. V was cut by 0 bases and J by 1 base, with 10 bases left in between. From germline, CDR1 is LNHDA and CDR2 SQIVND (reference sequence).